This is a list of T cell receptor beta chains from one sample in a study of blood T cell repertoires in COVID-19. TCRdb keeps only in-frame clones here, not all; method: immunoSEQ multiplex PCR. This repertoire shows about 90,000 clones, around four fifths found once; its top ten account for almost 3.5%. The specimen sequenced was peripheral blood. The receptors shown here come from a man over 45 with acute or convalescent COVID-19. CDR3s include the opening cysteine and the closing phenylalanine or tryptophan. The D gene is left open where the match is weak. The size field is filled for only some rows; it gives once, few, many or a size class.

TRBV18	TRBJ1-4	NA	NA	CASSPRSGGNEKLFF	TGTGCCAGCTCACCTCGATCCGGAGGGAATGAAAAACTGTTTTTT
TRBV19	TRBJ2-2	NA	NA	CASTERVTGELFF	TGTGCCAGTACTGAACGAGTCACCGGGGAGCTGTTTTTT
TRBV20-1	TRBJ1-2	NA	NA	CSAAEQYGYTF	TGCAGTGCCGCCGAACAGTATGGCTACACCTTC
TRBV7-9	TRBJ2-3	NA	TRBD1	CASSSGRGGADTQYF	TGTGCCAGCAGCTCCGGACGAGGGGGCGCGGATACGCAGTATTTT
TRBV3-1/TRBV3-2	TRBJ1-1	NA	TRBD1	CASSQFSGTGDTEAFF	TGTGCCAGCAGCCAATTCTCGGGGACAGGGGACACTGAAGCTTTCTTT
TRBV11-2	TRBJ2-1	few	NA	CASSPSGFINEQFF	TGTGCCAGCAGCCCGAGCGGATTCATCAATGAGCAGTTCTTC
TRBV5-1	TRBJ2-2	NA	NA	CASSLHGAQGTGELFF	TGCGCCAGCAGCTTGCATGGAGCCCAGGGCACCGGGGAGCTGTTTTTT
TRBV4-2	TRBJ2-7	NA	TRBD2	CASSQEGTSSYEQYF	TGTGCCAGCAGCCAAGAAGGGACTAGCAGCTACGAGCAGTACTTC
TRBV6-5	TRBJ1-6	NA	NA	CASSYSEANSPLHF	TGTGCCAGCAGTTACTCGGAGGCGAATTCACCCCTCCACTTT
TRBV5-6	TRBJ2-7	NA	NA	CASSLGGTASYEQYF	TGTGCCAGCAGCTTGGGCGGGACGGCTTCCTACGAGCAGTACTTC
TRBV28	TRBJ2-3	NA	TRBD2	CASSTSGATTDTQYF	TGTGCCAGCTCAACTAGCGGGGCCACCACAGATACGCAGTATTTT
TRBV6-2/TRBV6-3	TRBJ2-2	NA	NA	CASSSYGGQRLTGELFF	TGTGCCAGCAGTTCCTACGGGGGGCAGCGACTCACCGGGGAGCTGTTTTTT
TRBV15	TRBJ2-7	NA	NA	CATSSAGQSYEQYF	TGTGCCACCAGCAGTGCTGGACAGTCCTACGAGCAGTACTTC
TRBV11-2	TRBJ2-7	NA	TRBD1	CASSLEQGAYEQYF	TGTGCCAGCAGCTTAGAACAGGGGGCTTACGAGCAGTACTTC
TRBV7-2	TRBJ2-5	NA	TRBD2	CASSLFAGAQETQYF	TGTGCCAGCAGCTTATTCGCGGGAGCGCAAGAGACCCAGTACTTC
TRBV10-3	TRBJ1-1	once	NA	CAIRDGGGFEAFF	TGTGCCATCAGGGACGGGGGGGGCTTTGAAGCTTTCTTT
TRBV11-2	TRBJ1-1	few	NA	CASSLDHVTEAFF	TGTGCCAGCAGCTTAGATCATGTCACTGAAGCTTTCTTT
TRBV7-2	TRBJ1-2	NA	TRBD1	CASSLELSTTGVGYTF	TGTGCCAGCAGCTTAGAACTATCAACTACAGGGGTCGGCTACACCTTC
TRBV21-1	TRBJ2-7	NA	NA	CASSPGTGGSYEQYF	TGTGCCAGCAGCCCGGGGACAGGGGGCTCCTACGAGCAGTACTTC
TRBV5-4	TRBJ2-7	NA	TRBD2	CASSLGGGSFDEQYF	TGTGCCAGCAGCTTGGGCGGGGGTTCGTTCGACGAGCAGTACTTC
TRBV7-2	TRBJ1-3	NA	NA	CASSLGGAGNTIYF	TGTGCCAGCAGCTTAGGGGGGGCTGGAAACACCATATATTTT
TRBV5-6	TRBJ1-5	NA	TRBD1	CASSFGTGNNQPQHF	TGTGCCAGCAGCTTCGGGACAGGGAACAATCAGCCCCAGCATTTT
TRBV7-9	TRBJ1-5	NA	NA	CASSRGGAQHF	TGTGCCAGCAGCCGAGGGGGGGCCCAGCATTTT
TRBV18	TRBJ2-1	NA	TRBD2	CASSPPQTSGVNEQFF	TGTGCCAGCTCACCACCGCAGACTAGCGGGGTTAATGAGCAGTTCTTC
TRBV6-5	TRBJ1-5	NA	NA	CASSYGDIYSNQPQHF	TGTGCCAGCAGTTACGGGGACATCTATAGCAATCAGCCCCAGCATTTT
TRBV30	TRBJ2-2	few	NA	CAWSAPQSAGELFF	TGTGCCTGGAGTGCTCCCCAGAGCGCCGGGGAGCTGTTTTTT
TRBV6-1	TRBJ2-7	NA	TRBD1	CASSEGSGGQDEQYF	TGTGCCAGCAGTGAAGGGTCAGGGGGCCAGGACGAGCAGTACTTC
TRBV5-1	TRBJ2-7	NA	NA	CASSFSPSATYEQYF	TGCGCCAGCAGCTTCTCCCCTTCCGCTACCTACGAGCAGTACTTC
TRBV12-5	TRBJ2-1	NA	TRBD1	CASGLVVGTGDRNEQFF	TGTGCTAGTGGTTTGGTAGTGGGGACAGGGGATAGGAATGAGCAGTTCTTC
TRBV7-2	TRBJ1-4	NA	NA	CASSLGGGGEKLFF	TGTGCCAGCAGCTTAGGGGGGGGTGGGGAAAAACTGTTTTTT
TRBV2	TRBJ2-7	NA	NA	CASSDTQSYEQYF	TGTGCCAGCAGTGATACGCAGTCCTACGAGCAGTACTTC
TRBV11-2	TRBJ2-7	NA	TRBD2	CASRGLAGPQYYEQYF	TGTGCCAGCAGAGGACTAGCGGGGCCTCAGTACTACGAGCAGTACTTC
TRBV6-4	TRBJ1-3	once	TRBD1	CASNGQVVTIYF	TGTGCCAGCAACGGACAGGTGGTCACCATATATTTT
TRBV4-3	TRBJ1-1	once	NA	CASSLGLSTEAFF	TGCGCCAGCAGCCTGGGACTCAGCACTGAAGCTTTCTTT
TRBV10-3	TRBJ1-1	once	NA	CAIRAHGANTEAFF	TGTGCCATCAGGGCCCATGGGGCGAACACTGAAGCTTTCTTT
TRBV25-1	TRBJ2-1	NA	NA	CASSFGFGEQFF	TGTGCCAGCAGTTTCGGCTTCGGGGAGCAGTTCTTC
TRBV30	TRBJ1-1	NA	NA	CAWSVGQGHTEAFF	TGTGCCTGGAGTGTAGGGCAGGGTCACACTGAAGCTTTCTTT
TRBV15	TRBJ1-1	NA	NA	CATSRDRGHENTEAFF	TGTGCCACCAGCAGAGATCGGGGTCACGAGAACACTGAAGCTTTCTTT
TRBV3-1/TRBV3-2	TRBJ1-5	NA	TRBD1	CASSQPGGQGVGSSNQPQHF	TGTGCCAGCAGCCAACCGGGGGGACAGGGGGTCGGGTCAAGCAATCAGCCCCAGCATTTT
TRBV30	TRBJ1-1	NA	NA	CAWGGQGQKAFF	TGTGCCTGGGGCGGGCAGGGACAAAAAGCTTTCTTT
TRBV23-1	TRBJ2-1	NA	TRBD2	CASSQESGGSNEQFF	TGCGCCAGCAGTCAAGAGAGCGGGGGGTCCAATGAGCAGTTCTTC
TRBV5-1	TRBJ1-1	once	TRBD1	CASSQGQGGFAAFF	TGCGCCAGCAGCCAGGGACAGGGAGGCTTTGCAGCTTTCTTT
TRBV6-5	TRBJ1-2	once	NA	CASSYYGVVSNYGYTF	TGTGCCAGCAGTTACTATGGTGTAGTATCTAACTATGGCTACACCTTC
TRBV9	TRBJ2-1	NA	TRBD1	CASSRYGTDNEQFF	TGTGCCAGCAGCCGCTACGGGACAGACAATGAGCAGTTCTTC
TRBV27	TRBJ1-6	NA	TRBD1	CASSWAGQGGNSPLHF	TGTGCCAGCAGTTGGGCGGGACAGGGCGGAAATTCACCCCTCCACTTT
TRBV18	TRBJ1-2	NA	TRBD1	CASSRQGDRNYGYTF	TGTGCCAGCTCACGACAGGGAGATCGTAACTATGGCTACACCTTC
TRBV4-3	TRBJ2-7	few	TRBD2	CASSQEVAGEVGQYF	TGCGCCAGCAGCCAAGAGGTGGCGGGGGAGGTCGGGCAGTACTTC
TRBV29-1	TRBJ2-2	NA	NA	CSVAWGGTNTGELFF	TGCAGCGTAGCCTGGGGCGGGACGAACACCGGGGAGCTGTTTTTT
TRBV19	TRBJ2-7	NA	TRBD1	CASTQPGQELEWYF	TGTGCCAGTACTCAACCGGGACAGGAGCTTGAGTGGTACTTC
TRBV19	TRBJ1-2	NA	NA	CASSITGTYGYTF	TGTGCCAGTAGTATCACAGGGACCTATGGCTACACCTTC
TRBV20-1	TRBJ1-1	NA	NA	CSASGAYTEAFF	TGCAGTGCTAGTGGGGCTTACACTGAAGCTTTCTTT
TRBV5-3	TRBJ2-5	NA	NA	CARSLVVSRVRQIQETQYF	TGTGCCAGAAGCTTGGTAGTTAGCAGGGTTCGACAGATCCAAGAGACCCAGTACTTC
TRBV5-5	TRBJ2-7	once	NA	CASSSGGRNTYEQYF	TGTGCCAGCAGCTCCGGGGGAAGAAATACCTACGAGCAGTACTTC
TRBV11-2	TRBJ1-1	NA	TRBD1	CASSLDVGQGLAFF	TGTGCCAGCAGCTTAGATGTGGGACAGGGGTTAGCTTTCTTT
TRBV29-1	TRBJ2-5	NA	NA	CSVEWGTAEETQYF	TGCAGCGTTGAATGGGGGACTGCCGAAGAGACCCAGTACTTC
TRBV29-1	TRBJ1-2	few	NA	CSVEEAGYTF	TGCAGCGTTGAAGAAGCGGGCTACACCTTC
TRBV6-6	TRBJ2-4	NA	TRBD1	CASSYSTGGTKNIQYF	TGTGCCAGCAGTTACTCGACAGGGGGAACCAAAAACATTCAGTACTTC
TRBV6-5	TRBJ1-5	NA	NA	CASSSRIDQPQHF	TGTGCCAGCAGTTCGCGGATCGATCAGCCCCAGCATTTT
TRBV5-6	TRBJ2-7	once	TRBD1	CASRRTGTEVYEQYF	TGTGCCAGCAGAAGGACCGGGACAGAAGTCTACGAGCAGTACTTC